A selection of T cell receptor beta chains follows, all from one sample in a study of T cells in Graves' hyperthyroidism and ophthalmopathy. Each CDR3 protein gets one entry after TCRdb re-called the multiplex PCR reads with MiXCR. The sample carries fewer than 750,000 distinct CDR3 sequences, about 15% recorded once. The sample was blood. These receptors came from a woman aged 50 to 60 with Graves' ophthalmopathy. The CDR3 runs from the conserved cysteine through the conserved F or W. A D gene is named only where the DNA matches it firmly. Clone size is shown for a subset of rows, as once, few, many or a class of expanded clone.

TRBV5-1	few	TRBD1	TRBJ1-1	CASSLTGGAYTEAFF	TGCGCCAGCAGCTTGACAGGGGGCGCGTACACTGAAGCTTTCTTT
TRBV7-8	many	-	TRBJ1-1	CASSLSGTQGEAFF	TGTGCCAGCAGCTTATCCGGGACACAGGGTGAAGCTTTCTTT
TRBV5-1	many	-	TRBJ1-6	CASSLVTAPNSPLHF	TGCGCCAGCAGCTTGGTTACAGCCCCGAATTCACCCCTCCACTTT
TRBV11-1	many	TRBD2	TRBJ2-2	CASSPRTSGKNTGELFF	TGTGCCAGCAGCCCCCGGACTAGCGGGAAAAACACCGGGGAGCTGTTTTTT
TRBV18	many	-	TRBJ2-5	CASSPPPQGFRETQYF	TGTGCCAGCTCACCACCCCCCCAGGGGTTCCGGGAGACCCAGTACTTC
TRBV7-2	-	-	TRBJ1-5	CASRQGLRNQPQHF	TGTGCCAGCAGACAGGGACTTCGGAATCAGCCCCAGCATTTT
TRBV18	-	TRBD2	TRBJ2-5	CASSPLAGWETQYF	TGTGCCAGCTCACCACTAGCGGGATGGGAGACCCAGTACTTC
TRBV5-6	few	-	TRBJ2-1	CASSLDLANPFF	TGTGCCAGCAGCTTGGATCTAGCGAATCCGTTCTTC
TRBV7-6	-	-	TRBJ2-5	CASSLVVGIQETQYF	TGTGCCAGCAGCTTAGTGGTTGGGATCCAAGAGACCCAGTACTTC
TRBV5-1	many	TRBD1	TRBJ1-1	CASSSDRGPPTEAFF	TGCGCCAGCAGCTCGGACAGGGGGCCTCCCACTGAAGCTTTCTTT
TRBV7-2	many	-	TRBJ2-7	CASSHRDQPLEQYF	TGTGCCAGCAGCCACCGGGACCAGCCCCTCGAGCAGTACTTC
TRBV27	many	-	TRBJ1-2	CASRPRTRNYGYTF	TGTGCCAGCAGACCCAGGACACGTAACTATGGCTACACCTTC
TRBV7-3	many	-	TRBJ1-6	CASSQGRRNSPLHF	TGTGCCAGCAGCCAAGGACGGAGAAATTCACCCCTCCACTTT
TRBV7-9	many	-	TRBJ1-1	CASTVTGARGMNTEAFF	TGTGCCAGCACCGTAACGGGGGCGCGCGGAATGAACACTGAAGCTTTCTTT
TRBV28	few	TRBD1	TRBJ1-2	CASSLGAGGYGYTF	TGTGCCAGCAGTTTAGGGGCAGGGGGCTATGGCTACACCTTC
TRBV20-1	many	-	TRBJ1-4	CSAPSPRKEKLFF	TGCAGTGCCCCCAGCCCGAGGAAGGAAAAACTGTTTTTT
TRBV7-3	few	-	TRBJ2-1	CASSLDSGAYNEQFF	TGTGCCAGCAGCTTAGACAGTGGAGCCTACAATGAGCAGTTCTTC
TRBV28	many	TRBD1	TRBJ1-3	CASTTPLGQGISYSGNTIYF	TGTGCCAGCACGACTCCGCTTGGACAGGGGATCTCCTACTCTGGAAACACCATATATTTT
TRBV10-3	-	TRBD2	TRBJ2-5	CAISDSGRSVEWRETQYF	TGTGCCATCAGTGATAGCGGGAGGTCCGTCGAGTGGAGAGAGACCCAGTACTTC
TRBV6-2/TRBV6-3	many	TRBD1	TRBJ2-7	CASSYAGQGLFEQYF	TGTGCCAGCAGTTACGCCGGACAGGGGTTGTTCGAGCAGTACTTC
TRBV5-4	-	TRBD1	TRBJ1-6	CASSLKGQSVYNSPLHF	TGTGCCAGCAGCTTAAAGGGACAGAGCGTCTATAATTCACCCCTCCACTTT
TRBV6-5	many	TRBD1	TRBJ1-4	CASSYSTGGEKLFF	TGTGCCAGCAGTTACTCGACAGGGGGGGAAAAACTGTTTTTT
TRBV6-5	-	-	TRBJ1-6	CASRYSDPTPLHF	TGTGCCAGCAGGTACTCCGATCCGACACCCCTCCACTTT
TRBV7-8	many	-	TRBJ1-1	CASSLRDNKVWGTEAFF	TGTGCCAGCAGCTTAAGGGACAACAAAGTGTGGGGCACTGAAGCTTTCTTT
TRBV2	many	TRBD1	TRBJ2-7	CASKLDRSSYEQYF	TGTGCCAGCAAGTTGGACAGGAGCTCCTACGAGCAGTACTTC
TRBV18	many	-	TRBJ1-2	CASSPSDNYGYTF	TGTGCCAGCTCACCGTCGGACAACTATGGCTACACCTTC
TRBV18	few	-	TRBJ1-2	CASSPFRDNIYGYTF	TGTGCCAGCTCACCATTTCGGGACAACATCTATGGCTACACCTTC
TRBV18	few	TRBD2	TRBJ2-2	CASSPPAGGPNTGELFF	TGTGCCAGCTCACCACCGGCGGGAGGCCCGAACACCGGGGAGCTGTTTTTT
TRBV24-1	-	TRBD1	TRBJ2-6	CATTEGQGPSGANVLTF	TGTGCCACCACAGAAGGACAGGGACCTTCTGGGGCCAACGTCCTGACTTTC
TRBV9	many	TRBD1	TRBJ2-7	CASWYPRDRFLGPGEQYF	TGTGCCAGCTGGTACCCGAGGGACAGGTTCCTTGGTCCTGGCGAGCAGTACTTC
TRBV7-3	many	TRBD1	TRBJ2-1	CASSQASGQGLSYNEQFF	TGTGCCAGCAGCCAAGCCTCGGGACAGGGACTTTCCTACAATGAGCAGTTCTTC
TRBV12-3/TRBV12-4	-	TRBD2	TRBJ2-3	CASNPLAGRTDTQYF	TGTGCCAGCAACCCACTAGCGGGACGCACAGATACGCAGTATTTT
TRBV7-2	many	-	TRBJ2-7	CASSLRGSTYEQYF	TGTGCCAGCAGCTTAAGAGGATCTACCTACGAGCAGTACTTC
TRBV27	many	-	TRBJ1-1	CASSLSEFAGDMNTEAFF	TGTGCCAGCAGTTTATCGGAGTTCGCAGGGGACATGAACACTGAAGCTTTCTTT
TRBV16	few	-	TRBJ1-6	CASSHPGLNNSPLHF	TGTGCCAGCAGCCACCCGGGACTGAATAATTCACCCCTCCACTTT
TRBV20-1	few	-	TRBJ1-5	CSARPSQTYNQPQHF	TGCAGTGCTAGACCGTCCCAGACATACAATCAGCCCCAGCATTTT
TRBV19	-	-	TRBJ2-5	CASRDRDPQETQYF	TGTGCCAGTAGGGACCGGGACCCCCAAGAGACCCAGTACTTC
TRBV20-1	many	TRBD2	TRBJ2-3	CSAAGGLAGGIDTQYF	TGCAGTGCGGCGGGCGGACTAGCGGGAGGTATAGATACGCAGTATTTT
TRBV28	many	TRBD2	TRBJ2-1	CASSPPSGAYNEQFF	TGTGCCAGCAGTCCCCCAAGCGGGGCCTACAATGAGCAGTTCTTC
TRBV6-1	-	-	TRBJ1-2	CASETRLGYGYTF	TGTGCCAGCGAGACTCGCTTAGGCTATGGCTACACCTTC
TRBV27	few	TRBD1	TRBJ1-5	CASRDRGLSNQPQHF	TGTGCCAGCAGAGACAGGGGCCTTAGCAATCAGCCCCAGCATTTT
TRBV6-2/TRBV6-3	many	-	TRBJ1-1	CASTETQRGNTEAFF	TGTGCCAGCACCGAAACCCAACGCGGGAACACTGAAGCTTTCTTT
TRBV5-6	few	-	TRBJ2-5	CASSWDVGIETQYF	TGTGCCAGCAGCTGGGACGTCGGTATTGAGACCCAGTACTTC
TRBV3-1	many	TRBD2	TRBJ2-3	CASSQWTSARTDTQYF	TGTGCCAGCAGCCAATGGACTAGCGCCCGCACAGATACGCAGTATTTT
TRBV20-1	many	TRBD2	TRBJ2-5	CSASPGTSGRLKTQYF	TGCAGTGCTAGTCCCGGGACTAGCGGGAGGTTGAAGACCCAGTACTTC
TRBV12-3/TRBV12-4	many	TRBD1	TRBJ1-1	CASRGTGLTEAFF	TGTGCCAGCAGAGGGACAGGCCTTACTGAAGCTTTCTTT
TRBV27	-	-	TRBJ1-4	CASSLYLGGDEKLFF	TGTGCCAGCAGTTTATATTTGGGTGGGGATGAAAAACTGTTTTTT